A selection of T cell receptor beta chains follows, all from one sample in a study of blood T cell repertoires in COVID-19. Some clones are missing from TCRdb's copy, which holds only in-frame ones; the method was immunoSEQ multiplex PCR. This sample has roughly 80,000 clones, with about four fifths found just once. The sample was peripheral blood. The receptors come from a man at least 80 years old with acute or convalescent COVID-19. The CDR3 runs from the conserved cysteine through the conserved F or W. A D gene is named only where the DNA matches it firmly.

v_gene	j_gene	d_gene	CDR3aa
TRBV18	TRBJ1-5	.	CASSPGGPSNQPQHF
TRBV19	TRBJ2-1	TRBD2	CASSRGLAAYNEQFF
TRBV10-3	TRBJ1-2	.	CAISERTVDGYTF
TRBV7-8	TRBJ2-7	TRBD1	CASSSRDRVGYEQYF
TRBV14	TRBJ1-2	.	CASSQGLNYGYTF
TRBV2	TRBJ1-1	.	CASSGRGEAFF
TRBV2	TRBJ2-7	TRBD1	CASSGTGGFAYEQYF
TRBV11-2	TRBJ2-7	TRBD2	CASSLGLAGTYEQYF
TRBV2	TRBJ2-7	TRBD1	CASSALGQVRYEQYF
TRBV28	TRBJ1-6	.	CASSTTGHLPPLHF
TRBV6-6	TRBJ1-1	.	CASSYGQGTEAFF
TRBV29-1	TRBJ2-5	.	CSVEAQQETQYF
TRBV24-1	TRBJ1-4	TRBD1	CATSDPGQGNEKLFF
TRBV18	TRBJ2-3	.	CASSPPGVRDTQYF
TRBV24-1	TRBJ2-7	.	CATSDFSGGEQYF
TRBV6-5	TRBJ1-6	TRBD1	CASRYWDRENSPLHF
TRBV7-2	TRBJ2-5	TRBD1	CASSLAGQGETQYF
TRBV7-9	TRBJ2-1	.	CASSSPGLLNEQFF
TRBV18	TRBJ2-1	TRBD2	CASRGTSGYNEQFF
TRBV29-1	TRBJ1-1	TRBD1	CSVGQGAFNTEAFF
TRBV5-8	TRBJ1-5	.	CASTLLRSQPQHF
TRBV28	TRBJ1-2	.	CASSWGDYGYTF
TRBV6-2/TRBV6-3	TRBJ1-1	TRBD1	CASSAMGQMNTEAFF
TRBV29-1	TRBJ1-1	TRBD1	CSAGTGDTEAFF
TRBV7-9	TRBJ1-1	.	CASSSPRQLATEAFF
TRBV7-3	TRBJ2-2	.	CASSLSPQGAVTGELFF
TRBV12-3/TRBV12-4	TRBJ1-5	.	CASSHRGQPQHF
TRBV28	TRBJ1-2	TRBD1	CASSSQGYYGYTF